This T cell receptor (beta chain) is from a study of naive and memory T cell subsets. Overall study results and limits: Naive repertoires, especially CD8, held a few larger clonotypes, possibly memory cells re-expressing CD45RA.

The CDR3 is made up of 13 amino acids. Trimming removed 3 bases at V and 1 base at J, with 6 bases between. Germline V CDR1 and CDR2: SGHDN, FVKESK. This clonotype was seen more than once but under ten times. Its cognate antigen is unknown. Both TRBC1 and TRBC2 were covered by a beta constant-region primer of two equimolar oligonucleotides. Four rounds of PCR amplified the ligated cDNA using nested alpha and beta constant-region primers plus SP2. Using its own MiXCR run on the UMI-ligation and nested PCR reads, TCRdb lists one record per CDR3 protein. The sample records about 99,000 distinct CDR3 sequences, more than 14% being singletons.

The chain employs TRBV14 and TRBJ1-1; D call uncertain. The sequence derives from a human donor in good health. Input material: naive CD8+ T cells from blood. Here the CDR3 DNA reads TGTGCCAGCAGCCAGGAGTGGAACACTGAAGCTTTCTTT. Its translation: CASSQEWNTEAFF.